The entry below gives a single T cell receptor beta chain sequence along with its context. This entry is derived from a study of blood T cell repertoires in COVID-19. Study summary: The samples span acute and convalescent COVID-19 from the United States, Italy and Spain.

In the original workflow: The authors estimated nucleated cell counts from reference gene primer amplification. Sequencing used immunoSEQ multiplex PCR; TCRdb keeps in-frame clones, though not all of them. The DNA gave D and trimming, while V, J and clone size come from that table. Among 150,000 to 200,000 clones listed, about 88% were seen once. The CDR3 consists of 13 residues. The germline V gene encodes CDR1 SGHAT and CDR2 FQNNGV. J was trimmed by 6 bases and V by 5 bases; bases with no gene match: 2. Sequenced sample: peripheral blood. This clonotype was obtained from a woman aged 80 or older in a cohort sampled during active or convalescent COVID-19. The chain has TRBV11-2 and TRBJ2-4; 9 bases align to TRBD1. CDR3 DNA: TGTGCCAGCAGCGGGACAGGGCGAAACATTCAGTACTTC. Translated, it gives CASSGTGRNIQYF.